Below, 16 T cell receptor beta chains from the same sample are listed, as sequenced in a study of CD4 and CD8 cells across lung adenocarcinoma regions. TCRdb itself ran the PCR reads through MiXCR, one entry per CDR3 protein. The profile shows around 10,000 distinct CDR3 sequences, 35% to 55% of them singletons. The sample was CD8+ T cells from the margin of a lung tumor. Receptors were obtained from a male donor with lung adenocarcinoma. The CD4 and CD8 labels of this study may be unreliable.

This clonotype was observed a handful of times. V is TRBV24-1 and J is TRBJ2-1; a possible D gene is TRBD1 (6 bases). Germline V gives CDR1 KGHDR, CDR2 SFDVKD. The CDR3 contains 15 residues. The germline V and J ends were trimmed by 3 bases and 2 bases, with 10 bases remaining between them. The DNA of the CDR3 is TGTGCCACCAGTGATATTAACAGGGCCTACAATGAGCAGTTCTTC. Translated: CATSDINRAYNEQFF.

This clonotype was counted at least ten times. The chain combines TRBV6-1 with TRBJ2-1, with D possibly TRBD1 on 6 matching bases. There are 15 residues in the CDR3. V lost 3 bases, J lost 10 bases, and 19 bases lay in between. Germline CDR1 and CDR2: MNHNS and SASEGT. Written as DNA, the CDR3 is TGTGCCAGCAGTGATTTCCGGGACATTTCATACGAGCAGTTCTTC. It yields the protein CASSDFRDISYEQFF.

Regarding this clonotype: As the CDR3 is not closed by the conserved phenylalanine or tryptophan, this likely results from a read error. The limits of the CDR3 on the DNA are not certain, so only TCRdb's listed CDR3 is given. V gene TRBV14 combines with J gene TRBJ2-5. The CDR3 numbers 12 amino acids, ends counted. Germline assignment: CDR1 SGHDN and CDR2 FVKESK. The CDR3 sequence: CACGPDLTPAKG.

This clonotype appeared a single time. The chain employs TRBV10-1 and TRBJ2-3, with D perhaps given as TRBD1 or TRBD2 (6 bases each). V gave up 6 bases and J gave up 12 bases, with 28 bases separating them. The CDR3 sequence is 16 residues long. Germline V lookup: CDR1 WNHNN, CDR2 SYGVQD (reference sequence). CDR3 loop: CASRGRGGGPKETQYF. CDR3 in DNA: TGCGCCAGCAGGGGTAGAGGGGGAGGCCCGAAGGAGACCCAGTATTTT.

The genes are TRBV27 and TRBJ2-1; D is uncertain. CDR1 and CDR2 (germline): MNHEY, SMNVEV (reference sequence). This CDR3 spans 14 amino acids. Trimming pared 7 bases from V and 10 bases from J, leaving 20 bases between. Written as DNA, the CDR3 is TGTGCCAGCAATGGATGTGTCACCGCCGGGGAGCAGTTCTTC. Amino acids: CASNGCVTAGEQFF.

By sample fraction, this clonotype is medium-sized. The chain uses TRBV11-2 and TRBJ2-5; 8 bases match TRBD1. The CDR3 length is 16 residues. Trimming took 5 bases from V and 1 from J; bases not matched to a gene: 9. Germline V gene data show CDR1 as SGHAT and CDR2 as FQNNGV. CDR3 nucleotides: TGTGCCAGCAGCGTAGGACAGGGATCGACCCAAGAGACCCAGTACTTC. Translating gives CASSVGQGSTQETQYF. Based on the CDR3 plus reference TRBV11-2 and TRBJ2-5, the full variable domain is EAGVAQSPRYKIIEKRQSVAFWCNPISGHATLYWYQQILGQGPKLLIQFQNNGVVDDSQLPKDRFSAERLKGVDSTLKIQPAKLEDSAVYLCASSVGQGSTQETQYFGPGTRLLVL.

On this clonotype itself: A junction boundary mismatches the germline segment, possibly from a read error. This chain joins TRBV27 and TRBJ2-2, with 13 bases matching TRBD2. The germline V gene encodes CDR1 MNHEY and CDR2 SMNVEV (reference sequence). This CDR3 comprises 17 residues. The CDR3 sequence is CASRLGLAGENTGELYF. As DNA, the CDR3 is TGTGCCAGCAGGCTCGGACTAGCGGGAGAGAACACCGGGGAGCTGTATTTT.

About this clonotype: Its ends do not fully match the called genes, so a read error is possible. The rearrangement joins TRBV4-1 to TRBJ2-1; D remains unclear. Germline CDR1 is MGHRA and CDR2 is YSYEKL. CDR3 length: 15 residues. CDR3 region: CASSKEAHTYNEQFF. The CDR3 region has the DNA TGCGCCAGCAGCAAAGAAGCCCATACCTACAATGAGCAGTTCTTC.

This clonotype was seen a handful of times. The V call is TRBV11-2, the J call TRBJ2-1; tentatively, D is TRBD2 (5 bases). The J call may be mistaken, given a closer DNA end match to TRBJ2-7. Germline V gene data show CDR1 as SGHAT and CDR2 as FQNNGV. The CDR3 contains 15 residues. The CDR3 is CASSRSPDGVYEQYF. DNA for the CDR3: TGTGCCAGCAGCCGTAGCCCCGACGGGGTTTACGAGCAGTACTTC.

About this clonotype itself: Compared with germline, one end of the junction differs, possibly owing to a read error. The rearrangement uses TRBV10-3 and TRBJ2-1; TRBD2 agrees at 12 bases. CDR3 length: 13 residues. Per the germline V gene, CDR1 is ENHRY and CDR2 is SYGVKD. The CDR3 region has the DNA TGTGCCATCAGTGAAAGGACTAGCGGGGAGCAGTTTTTC. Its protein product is CAISERTSGEQFF.

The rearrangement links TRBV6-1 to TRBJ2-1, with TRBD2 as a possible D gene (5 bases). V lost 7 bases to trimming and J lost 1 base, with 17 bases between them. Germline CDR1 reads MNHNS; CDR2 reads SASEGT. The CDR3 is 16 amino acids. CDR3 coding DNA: TGTGCCAGCACCCCCCTTGTCAGCGGTTCCTACAATGAGCAGTTCTTC. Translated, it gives CASTPLVSGSYNEQFF.

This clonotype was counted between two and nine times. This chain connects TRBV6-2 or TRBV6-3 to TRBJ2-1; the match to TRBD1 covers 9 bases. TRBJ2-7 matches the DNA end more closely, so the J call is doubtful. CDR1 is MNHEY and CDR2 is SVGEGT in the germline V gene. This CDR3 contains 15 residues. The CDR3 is CASSYSLGQGYEQYF. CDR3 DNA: TGTGCCAGCAGTTACTCCCTGGGACAGGGCTACGAGCAGTACTTC.

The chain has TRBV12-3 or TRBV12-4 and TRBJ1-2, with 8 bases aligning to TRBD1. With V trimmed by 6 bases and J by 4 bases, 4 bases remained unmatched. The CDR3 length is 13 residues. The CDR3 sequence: CASSYRGGYGYTF. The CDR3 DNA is TGTGCCAGCAGCTACAGGGGGGGCTATGGCTACACCTTC.

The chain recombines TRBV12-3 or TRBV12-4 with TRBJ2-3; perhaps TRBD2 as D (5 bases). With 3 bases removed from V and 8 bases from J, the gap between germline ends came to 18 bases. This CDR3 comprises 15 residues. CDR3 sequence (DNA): TGTGCCAGCAGTTTCAGTGGCCGCGAGGGAAGTACGCAGTATTTT. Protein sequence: CASSFSGREGSTQYF.

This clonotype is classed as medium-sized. DNA of the CDR3: TGCGCCAGCCAGCGGGAGCCAAGCACAGATACGCAGTATTTT. This sequence encodes CASQREPSTDTQYF. The gene calls are TRBV10-2 and TRBJ2-3, with 8 bases lining up with TRBD2. Germline CDR1 reads WSHSY; CDR2 reads SAAADI. With 8 bases clipped from V and 0 bases from J, the junction kept 4 bases outside the gene matches. This CDR3 is built from 14 residues.

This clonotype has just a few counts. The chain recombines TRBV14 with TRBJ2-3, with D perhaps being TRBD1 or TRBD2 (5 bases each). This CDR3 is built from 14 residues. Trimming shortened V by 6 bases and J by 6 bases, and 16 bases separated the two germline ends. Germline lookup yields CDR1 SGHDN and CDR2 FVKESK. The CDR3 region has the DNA TGTGCCAGCAGTGGTCGGGGCCGTACGGATACGCAGTATTTT. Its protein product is CASSGRGRTDTQYF.